The clone carrying this T cell receptor (beta chain) was recorded a few times. Germline V gene sequence: CDR1 DFQATT, CDR2 SNEGSKA (reference sequence). The CDR3 is made up of 14 amino acids. V lost 0 bases and J lost 2, with 9 bases in between. This sample was included in a study of blood T cells in healthy people across ages. The use of a sample-barcoded 5' primer and a J-beta primer mix characterized a second PCR of 7 to 11 cycles. TCRdb re-called the 5' RACE reads through MiXCR, storing one row per CDR3 protein. The sample holds roughly 1,000,000 distinct CDR3 sequences, around 25% seen once. Another study also made use of these data, one on T cells of mothers and their children.

The chain links TRBV20-1 to TRBJ2-3, with no clear D. The sample taken for sequencing was blood. The clonotype originates from a girl aged 2 to 10 in good health. The CDR3 loop reads CSARDPINTDTQYF. The CDR3 nucleotides read TGCAGTGCTAGAGATCCGATAAACACAGATACGCAGTATTTT.